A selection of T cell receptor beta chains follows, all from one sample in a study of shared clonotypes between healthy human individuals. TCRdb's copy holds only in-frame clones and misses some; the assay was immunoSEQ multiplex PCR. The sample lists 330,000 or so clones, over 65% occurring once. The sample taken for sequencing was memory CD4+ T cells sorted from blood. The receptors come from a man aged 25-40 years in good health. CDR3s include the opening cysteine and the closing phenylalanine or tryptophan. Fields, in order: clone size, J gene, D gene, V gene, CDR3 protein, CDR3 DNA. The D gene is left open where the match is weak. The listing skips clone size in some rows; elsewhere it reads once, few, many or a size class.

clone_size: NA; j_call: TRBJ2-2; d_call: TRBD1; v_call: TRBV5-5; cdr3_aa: CASSLTSGQKTGELFF; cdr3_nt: TGTGCCAGCAGCCTTACGTCGGGACAGAAAACCGGGGAGCTGTTTTTT
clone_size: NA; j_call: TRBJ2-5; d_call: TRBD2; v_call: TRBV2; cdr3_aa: CASSEGLAGGPGQETQYF; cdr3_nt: TGTGCCAGCAGTGAAGGTCTAGCGGGAGGGCCGGGGCAAGAGACCCAGTACTTC
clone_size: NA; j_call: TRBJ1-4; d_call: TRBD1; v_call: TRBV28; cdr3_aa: CASSGDRGLEKLFF; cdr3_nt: TGTGCCAGCAGTGGGGACAGGGGGCTCGAAAAACTGTTTTTT
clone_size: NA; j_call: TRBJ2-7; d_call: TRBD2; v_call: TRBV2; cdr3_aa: CASSVPGQGRRTSGSPYEQYF; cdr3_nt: TGTGCCAGCAGCGTCCCGGGACAGGGGAGAAGGACTAGCGGGAGCCCCTACGAGCAGTACTTC
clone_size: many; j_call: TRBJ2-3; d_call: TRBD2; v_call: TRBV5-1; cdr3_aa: CASSLDSGLSTDTQYF; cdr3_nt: TGCGCCAGCAGCCTAGATAGCGGGCTCAGCACAGATACGCAGTATTTT
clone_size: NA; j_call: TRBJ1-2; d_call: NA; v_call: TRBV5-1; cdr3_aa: CASSLAANYGYTF; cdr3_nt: TGCGCCAGCAGCTTGGCAGCTAACTATGGCTACACCTTC
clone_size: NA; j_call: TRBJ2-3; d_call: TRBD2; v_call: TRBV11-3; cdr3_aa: CASSSPLAGEEDTQYF; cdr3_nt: TGTGCCAGCAGCTCCCCACTAGCGGGAGAAGAAGATACGCAGTATTTT
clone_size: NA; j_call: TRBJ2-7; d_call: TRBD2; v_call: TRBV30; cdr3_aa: CACALSGRGEQYF; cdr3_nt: TGTGCCTGTGCACTTAGCGGGAGGGGCGAGCAGTACTTC
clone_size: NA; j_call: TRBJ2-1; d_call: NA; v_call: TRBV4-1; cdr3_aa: CASSQVNEQFF; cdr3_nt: TGCGCCAGCAGCCAGGTCAATGAGCAGTTCTTC
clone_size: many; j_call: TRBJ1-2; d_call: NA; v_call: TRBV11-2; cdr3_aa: CASSSQGLGIYGYTF; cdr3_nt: TGTGCCAGCAGCTCCCAGGGGCTGGGGATCTATGGCTACACCTTC
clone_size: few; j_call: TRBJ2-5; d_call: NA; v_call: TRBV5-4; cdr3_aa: CASSLGSQETQYF; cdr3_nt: TGTGCCAGCAGCTTGGGGTCCCAAGAGACCCAGTACTTC
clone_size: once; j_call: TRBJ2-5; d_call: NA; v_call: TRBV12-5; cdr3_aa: CASGFGEPETQYF; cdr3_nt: TGTGCTAGTGGTTTTGGGGAACCCGAGACCCAGTACTTC
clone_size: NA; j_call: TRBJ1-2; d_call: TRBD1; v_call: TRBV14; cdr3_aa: CASSPDRVRGYTF; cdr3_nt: TGTGCCAGCAGCCCGGACAGGGTCAGGGGCTACACCTTC
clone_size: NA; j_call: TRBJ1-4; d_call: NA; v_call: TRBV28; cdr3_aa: CASSPGGGATNEKLFF; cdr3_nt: TGTGCCAGCAGCCCGGGGGGGGGTGCAACTAATGAAAAACTGTTTTTT
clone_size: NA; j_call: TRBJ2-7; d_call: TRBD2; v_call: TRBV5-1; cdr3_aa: CASSQHLSGRANEQYF; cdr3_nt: TGCGCCAGCAGCCAACACCTAAGCGGGAGGGCCAACGAGCAGTACTTC
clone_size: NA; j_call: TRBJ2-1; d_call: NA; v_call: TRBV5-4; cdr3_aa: CASSLVRGDDNEQFF; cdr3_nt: TGTGCCAGCAGCTTGGTCAGAGGTGATGACAATGAGCAGTTCTTC
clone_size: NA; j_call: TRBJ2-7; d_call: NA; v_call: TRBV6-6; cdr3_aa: CASSYSMGEDEQYF; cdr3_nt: TGTGCCAGCAGTTACTCGATGGGGGAGGACGAGCAGTACTTC
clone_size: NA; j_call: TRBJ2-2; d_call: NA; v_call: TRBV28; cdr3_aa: CASSSGSWSTGELFF; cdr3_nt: TGTGCCAGCAGTTCAGGCTCATGGAGCACCGGGGAGCTGTTTTTT
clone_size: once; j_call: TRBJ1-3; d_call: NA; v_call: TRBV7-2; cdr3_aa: CASSLVVGSGNTIYF; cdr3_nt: TGTGCCAGCAGCTTAGTAGTGGGGAGTGGAAACACCATATATTTT
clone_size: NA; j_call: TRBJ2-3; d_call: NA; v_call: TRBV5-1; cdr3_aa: CASSSGLASSTDTQYF; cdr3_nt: TGCGCCAGCAGCTCGGGTCTGGCGAGTAGCACAGATACGCAGTATTTT
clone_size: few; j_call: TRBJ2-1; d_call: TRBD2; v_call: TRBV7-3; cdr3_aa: CASSFVGTSGNNEQFF; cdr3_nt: TGTGCCAGCAGCTTCGTCGGGACTAGCGGTAACAATGAGCAGTTCTTC
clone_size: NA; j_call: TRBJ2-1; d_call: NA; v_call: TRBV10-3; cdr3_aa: CAISDGTSDNEQFF; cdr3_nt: TGTGCCATCAGTGACGGGACTTCAGACAATGAGCAGTTCTTC
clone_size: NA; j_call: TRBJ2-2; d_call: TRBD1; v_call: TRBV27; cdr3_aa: CASSPQGVGGNTGELFF; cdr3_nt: TGTGCCAGCAGTCCACAGGGGGTAGGAGGGAACACCGGGGAGCTGTTTTTT
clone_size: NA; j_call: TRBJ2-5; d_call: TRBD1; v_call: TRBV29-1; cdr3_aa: CSVEGTEQETQYF; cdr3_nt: TGCAGCGTTGAGGGGACAGAACAAGAGACCCAGTACTTC
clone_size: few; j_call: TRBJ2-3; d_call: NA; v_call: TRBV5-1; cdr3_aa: CASIRGGSTDTQYF; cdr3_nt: TGCGCCAGCATTCGCGGGGGCAGCACAGATACGCAGTATTTT
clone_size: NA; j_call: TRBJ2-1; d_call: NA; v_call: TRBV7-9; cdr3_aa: CASSRAGWFYEQFF; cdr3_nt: TGTGCCAGCAGCAGGGCGGGCTGGTTCTATGAGCAGTTCTTC
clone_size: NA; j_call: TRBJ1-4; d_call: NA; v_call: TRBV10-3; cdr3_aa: CATNRRRNEKLFF; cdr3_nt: TGTGCCACGAACAGGCGACGAAACGAAAAACTGTTTTTT
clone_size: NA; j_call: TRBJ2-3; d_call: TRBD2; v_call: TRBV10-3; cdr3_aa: CAIRQTAREEADTQYF; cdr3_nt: TGTGCCATCAGACAGACAGCCCGGGAGGAGGCAGATACGCAGTATTTT
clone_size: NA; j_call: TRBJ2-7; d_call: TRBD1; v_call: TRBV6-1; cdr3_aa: CASIMTGYTYEQYF; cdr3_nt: TGTGCCAGCATTATGACAGGGTACACCTACGAGCAGTACTTC
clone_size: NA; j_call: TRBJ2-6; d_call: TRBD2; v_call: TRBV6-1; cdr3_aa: CASREAGGPSGANVLTF; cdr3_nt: TGTGCCAGCAGGGAAGCGGGAGGGCCCTCCGGGGCCAACGTCCTGACTTTC
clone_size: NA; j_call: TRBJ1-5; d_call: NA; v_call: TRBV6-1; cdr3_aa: CASSAEGHSNQPQHF; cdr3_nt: TGTGCCAGCAGTGCAGAGGGGCATAGCAATCAGCCCCAGCATTTT
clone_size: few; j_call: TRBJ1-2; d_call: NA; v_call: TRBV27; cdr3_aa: CASSQGTRVYGYTF; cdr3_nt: TGTGCCAGCAGTCAAGGGACAAGGGTCTATGGCTACACCTTC
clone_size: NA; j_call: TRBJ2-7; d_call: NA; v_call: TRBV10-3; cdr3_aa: CAISNFDEQYF; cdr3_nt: TGTGCCATCAGTAATTTCGACGAGCAGTACTTC
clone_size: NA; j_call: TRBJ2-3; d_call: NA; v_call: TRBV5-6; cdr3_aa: CASSILTDTQYF; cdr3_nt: TGTGCCAGCAGCATCCTCACAGATACGCAGTATTTT
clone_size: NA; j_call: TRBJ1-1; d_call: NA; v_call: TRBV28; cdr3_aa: CASSFTRGRAFF; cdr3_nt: TGTGCCAGCAGTTTTACTAGGGGTCGGGCTTTCTTT
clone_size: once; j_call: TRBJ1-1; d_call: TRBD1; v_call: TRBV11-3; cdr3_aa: CASSFQWDSEAFF; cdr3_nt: TGTGCCAGCAGCTTCCAGTGGGACAGTGAAGCTTTCTTT
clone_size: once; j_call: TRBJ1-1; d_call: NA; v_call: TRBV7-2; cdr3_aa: CASSLVGGSTEAFF; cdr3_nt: TGTGCCAGCAGCTTAGTCGGGGGGAGCACCGAAGCTTTCTTT
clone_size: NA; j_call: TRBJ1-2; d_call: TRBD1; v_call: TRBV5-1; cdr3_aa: CASSSPGRGPGYTF; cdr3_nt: TGCGCCAGCAGCTCTCCGGGGAGGGGGCCTGGCTACACCTTC
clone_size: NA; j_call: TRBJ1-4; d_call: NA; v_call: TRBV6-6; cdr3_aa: CASNRDSYEKLFF; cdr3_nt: TGTGCCAGCAACCGGGATAGCTACGAAAAACTGTTTTTT
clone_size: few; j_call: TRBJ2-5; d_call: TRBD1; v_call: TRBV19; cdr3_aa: CASSVGTGHGETQYF; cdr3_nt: TGTGCCAGTAGTGTAGGGACAGGGCATGGCGAGACCCAGTACTTC
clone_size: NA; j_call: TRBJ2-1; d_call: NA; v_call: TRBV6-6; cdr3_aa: CASSYRPGEAYNEQFF; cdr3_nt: TGTGCCAGCAGTTACCGGCCAGGGGAAGCCTACAATGAGCAGTTCTTC
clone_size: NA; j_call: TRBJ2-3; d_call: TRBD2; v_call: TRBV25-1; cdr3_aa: CASSGTSGRVITDTQYF; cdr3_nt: TGTGCCAGCAGTGGGACTAGCGGGAGGGTGATCACAGATACGCAGTATTTT
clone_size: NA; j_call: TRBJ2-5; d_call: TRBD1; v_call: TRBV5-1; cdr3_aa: CASSEYGTGGETQYF; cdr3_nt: TGCGCCAGCAGCGAATATGGGACAGGGGGAGAGACCCAGTACTTC
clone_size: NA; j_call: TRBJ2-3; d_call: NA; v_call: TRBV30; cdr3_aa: CAWSVVFTDTQYF; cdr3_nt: TGTGCCTGGAGTGTAGTATTCACAGATACGCAGTATTTT
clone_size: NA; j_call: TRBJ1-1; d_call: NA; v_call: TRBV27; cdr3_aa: CASSLQQGNTEAFF; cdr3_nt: TGTGCCAGCAGTTTACAACAGGGGAACACTGAAGCTTTCTTT